This T cell receptor (beta chain) was retrieved from a study of low-dose radiotherapy and immunotherapy resistance in tumors. This clonotype was detected many times. The CDR3 extends over 14 amino acids. V lost 3 bases, J lost 2 bases, and 11 bases lay in between. Germline-derived CDR1 and CDR2 are SGHTA and FQGNSA. The time point here: before trial treatment. Along with nivolumab and ipilimumab, donors received aspirin, low-dose cyclophosphamide and low-dose radiotherapy. Covering alpha and beta chains, TRAV- and TRBV-specific primers were used for the first-strand cDNA. The PCR that amplified TCRs ran for roughly 20 cycles, relying on a constant-region primer and a V-primer adapter. Following isolation, mRNA was amplified via in vitro transcription. From the reads, TCRdb called clonotypes with MiXCR, one entry per CDR3 protein. The profile shows tens of thousands of distinct CDR3 sequences, 9.4% of them singletons.

The receptor was derived from a male donor with prostate cancer. The J gene is TRBJ2-7, the V gene TRBV7-2; D is possibly TRBD1 (6 bases). The source material was PBMCs, sampled before treatment. The CDR3 nucleotides read TGTGCCAGCAGCTTGGACCGGGACACCTACGAGCAGTACTTC. It encodes CASSLDRDTYEQYF.